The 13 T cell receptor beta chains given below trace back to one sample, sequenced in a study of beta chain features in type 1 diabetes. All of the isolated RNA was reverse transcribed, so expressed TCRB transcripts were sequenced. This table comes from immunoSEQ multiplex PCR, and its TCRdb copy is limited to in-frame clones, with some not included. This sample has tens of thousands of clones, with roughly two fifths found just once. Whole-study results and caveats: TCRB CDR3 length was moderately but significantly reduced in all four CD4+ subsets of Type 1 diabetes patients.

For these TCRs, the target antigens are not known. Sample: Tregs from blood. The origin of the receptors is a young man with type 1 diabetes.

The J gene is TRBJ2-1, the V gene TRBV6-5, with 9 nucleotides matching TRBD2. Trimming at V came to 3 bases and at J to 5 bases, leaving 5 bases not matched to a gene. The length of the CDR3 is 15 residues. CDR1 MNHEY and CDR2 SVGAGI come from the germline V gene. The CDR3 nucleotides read TGTGCCAGCAGTTATAGCGGGAGCCAACACAATGAGCAGTTCTTC. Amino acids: CASSYSGSQHNEQFF.

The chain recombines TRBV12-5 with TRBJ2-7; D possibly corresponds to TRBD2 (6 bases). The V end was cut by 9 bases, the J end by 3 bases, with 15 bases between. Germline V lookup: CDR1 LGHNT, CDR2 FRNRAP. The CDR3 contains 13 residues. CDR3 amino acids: CASLVAGSYEQYF. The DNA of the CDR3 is TGTGCTAGCCTAGTGGCGGGAAGCTACGAGCAGTACTTC.

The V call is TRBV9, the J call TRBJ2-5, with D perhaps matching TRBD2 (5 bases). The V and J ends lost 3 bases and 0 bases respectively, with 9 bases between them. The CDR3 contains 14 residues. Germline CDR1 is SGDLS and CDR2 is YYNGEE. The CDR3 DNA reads TGTGCCAGCAGCGGAGGGAAGTACCAAGAGACCCAGTACTTC. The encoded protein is CASSGGKYQETQYF.

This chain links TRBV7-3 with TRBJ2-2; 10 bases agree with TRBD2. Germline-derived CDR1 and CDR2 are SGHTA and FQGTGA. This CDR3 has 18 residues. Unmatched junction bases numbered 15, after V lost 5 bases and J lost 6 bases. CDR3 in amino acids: CASSPQGSSGRYAGELFF. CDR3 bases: TGTGCCAGCAGCCCACAAGGTTCTAGCGGGAGATATGCCGGGGAGCTGTTTTTT. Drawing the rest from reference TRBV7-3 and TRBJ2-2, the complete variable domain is GAGVSQTPSNKVTEKGKYVELRCDPISGHTALYWYRQSLGQGPEFLIYFQGTGAADDSGLPNDRFFAVRPEGSVSTLKIQRTERGDSAVYLCASSPQGSSGRYAGELFFGEGSRLTVL.

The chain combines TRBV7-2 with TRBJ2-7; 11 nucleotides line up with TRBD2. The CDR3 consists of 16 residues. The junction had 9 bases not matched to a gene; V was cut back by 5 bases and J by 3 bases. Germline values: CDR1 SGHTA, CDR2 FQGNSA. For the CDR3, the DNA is TGTGCCAGCAGCCAAATGACGACTAGCGGGAACTACGAGCAGTACTTC. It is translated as CASSQMTTSGNYEQYF.

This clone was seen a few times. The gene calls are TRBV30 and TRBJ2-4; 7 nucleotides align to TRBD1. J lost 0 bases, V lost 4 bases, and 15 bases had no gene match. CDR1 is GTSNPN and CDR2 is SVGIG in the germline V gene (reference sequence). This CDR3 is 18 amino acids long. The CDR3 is CAWTLPGTALLAKNIQYF. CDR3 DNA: TGTGCCTGGACCCTTCCCGGGACAGCTTTGCTAGCCAAAAACATTCAGTACTTC.

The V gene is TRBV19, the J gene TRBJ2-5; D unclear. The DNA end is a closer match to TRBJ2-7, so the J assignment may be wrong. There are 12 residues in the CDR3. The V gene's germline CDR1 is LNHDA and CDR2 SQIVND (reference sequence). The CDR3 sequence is CASSIWGYEQYF. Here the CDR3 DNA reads TGTGCCAGTAGTATTTGGGGCTACGAGCAGTACTTC.

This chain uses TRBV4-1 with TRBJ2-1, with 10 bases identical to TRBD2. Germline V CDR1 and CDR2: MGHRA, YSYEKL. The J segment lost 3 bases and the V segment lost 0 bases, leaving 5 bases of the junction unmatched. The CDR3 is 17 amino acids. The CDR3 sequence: CASSQESSGSFYNEQFF. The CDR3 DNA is TGCGCCAGCAGCCAAGAGTCTAGCGGGAGTTTCTACAATGAGCAGTTCTTC.

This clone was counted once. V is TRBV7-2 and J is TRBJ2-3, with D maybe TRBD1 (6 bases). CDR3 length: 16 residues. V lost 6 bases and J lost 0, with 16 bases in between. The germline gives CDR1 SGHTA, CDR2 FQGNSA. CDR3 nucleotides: TGTGCCAGCAGGGGATGGACAGCCGGGAGCACAGATACGCAGTATTTT. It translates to CASRGWTAGSTDTQYF.

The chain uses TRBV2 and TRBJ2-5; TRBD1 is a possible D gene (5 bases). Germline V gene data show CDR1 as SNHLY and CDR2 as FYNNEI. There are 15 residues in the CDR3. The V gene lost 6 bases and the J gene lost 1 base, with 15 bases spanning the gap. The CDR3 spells CASSPNRGLQETQYF. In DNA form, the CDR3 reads TGTGCCAGCAGCCCCAATAGGGGCCTCCAAGAGACCCAGTACTTC.

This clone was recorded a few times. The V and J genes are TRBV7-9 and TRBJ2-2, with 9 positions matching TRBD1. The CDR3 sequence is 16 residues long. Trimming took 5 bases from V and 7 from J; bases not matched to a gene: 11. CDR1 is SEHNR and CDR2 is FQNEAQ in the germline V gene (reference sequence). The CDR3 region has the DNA TGTGCCAGCAGCGCACCGGGACAGGGAACGGTCGGGGAGCTGTTTTTT. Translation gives CASSAPGQGTVGELFF.

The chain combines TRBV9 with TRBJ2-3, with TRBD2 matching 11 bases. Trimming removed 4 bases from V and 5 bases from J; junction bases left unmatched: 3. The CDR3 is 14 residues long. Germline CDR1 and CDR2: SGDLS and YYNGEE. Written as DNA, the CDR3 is TGTGCCAGCAGCCCTGGGACTAGCGGAGATACGCAGTATTTT. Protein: CASSPGTSGDTQYF.

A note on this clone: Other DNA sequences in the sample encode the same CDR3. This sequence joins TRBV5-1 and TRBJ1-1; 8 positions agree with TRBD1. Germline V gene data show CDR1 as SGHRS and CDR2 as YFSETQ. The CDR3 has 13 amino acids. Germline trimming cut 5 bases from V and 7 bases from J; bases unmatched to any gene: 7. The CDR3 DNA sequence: TGCGCCAGCAGTCAGCAGGGGGCGGATGAAGCTTTCTTT. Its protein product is CASSQQGADEAFF.